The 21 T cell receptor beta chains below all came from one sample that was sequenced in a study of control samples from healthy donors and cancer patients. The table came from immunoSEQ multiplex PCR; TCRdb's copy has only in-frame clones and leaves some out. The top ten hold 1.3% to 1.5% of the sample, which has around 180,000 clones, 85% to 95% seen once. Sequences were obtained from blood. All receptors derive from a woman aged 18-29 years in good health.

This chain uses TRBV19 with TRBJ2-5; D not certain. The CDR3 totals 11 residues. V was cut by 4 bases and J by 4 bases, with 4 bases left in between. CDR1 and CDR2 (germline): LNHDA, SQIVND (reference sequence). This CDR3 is CASSTRETQYF. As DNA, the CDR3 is TGTGCCAGTAGTACGCGAGAGACCCAGTACTTC.

The CDR3 region has the DNA TGTGCCAGCAGTGCCCGATGGAGGTCCGGGGCCAACGTCCTGACTTTC. It codes for CASSARWRSGANVLTF. The chain is built from TRBV2 and TRBJ2-6; D perhaps matches TRBD2 (5 bases). The CDR3 has 16 amino acids. From germline, CDR1 is SNHLY and CDR2 FYNNEI. The V end lost 4 bases, the J end lost 4 bases, and 14 bases lay between the germline ends.

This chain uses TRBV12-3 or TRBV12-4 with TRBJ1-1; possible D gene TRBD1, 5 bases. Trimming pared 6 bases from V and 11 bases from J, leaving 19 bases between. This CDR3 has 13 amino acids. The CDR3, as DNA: TGTGCCAGCAGCAACTACCACGACAGTGTGGCTTTCTTT. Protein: CASSNYHDSVAFF.

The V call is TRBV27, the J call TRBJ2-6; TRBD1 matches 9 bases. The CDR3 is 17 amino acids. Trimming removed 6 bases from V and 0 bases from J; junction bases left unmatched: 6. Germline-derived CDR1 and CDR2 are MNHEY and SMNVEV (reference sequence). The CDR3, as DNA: TGTGCCAGCAGCGCCGGGACAGGGAGCTCTGGGGCCAACGTCCTGACTTTC. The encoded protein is CASSAGTGSSGANVLTF.

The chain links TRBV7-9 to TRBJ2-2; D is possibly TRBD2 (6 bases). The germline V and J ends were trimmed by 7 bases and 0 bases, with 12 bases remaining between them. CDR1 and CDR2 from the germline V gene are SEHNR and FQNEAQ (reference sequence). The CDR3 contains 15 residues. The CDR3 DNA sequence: TGTGCCAGCAATCGGGGAGGTGCGAACACCGGGGAGCTGTTTTTT. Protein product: CASNRGGANTGELFF.

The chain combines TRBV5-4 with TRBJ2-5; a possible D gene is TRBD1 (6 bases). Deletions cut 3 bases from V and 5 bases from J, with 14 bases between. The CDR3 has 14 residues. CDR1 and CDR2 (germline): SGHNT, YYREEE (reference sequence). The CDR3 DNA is TGTGCCAGCAGCTCGAAACAGGGCCGGGAGACCCAGTACTTC. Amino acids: CASSSKQGRETQYF.

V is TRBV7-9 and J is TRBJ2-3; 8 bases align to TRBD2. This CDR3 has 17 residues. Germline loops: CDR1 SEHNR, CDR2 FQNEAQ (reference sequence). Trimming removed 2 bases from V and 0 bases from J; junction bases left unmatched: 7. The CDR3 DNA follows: TGTGCCAGCAGCTTAACGAGCGGGAGACTTAGCACAGATACGCAGTATTTT. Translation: CASSLTSGRLSTDTQYF.

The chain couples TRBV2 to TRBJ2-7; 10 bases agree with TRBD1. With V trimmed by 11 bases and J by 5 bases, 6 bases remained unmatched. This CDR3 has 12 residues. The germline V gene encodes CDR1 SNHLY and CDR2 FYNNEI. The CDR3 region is CAGRDRGDEQYF. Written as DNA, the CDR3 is TGTGCCGGCCGGGACAGGGGCGACGAGCAGTACTTC.

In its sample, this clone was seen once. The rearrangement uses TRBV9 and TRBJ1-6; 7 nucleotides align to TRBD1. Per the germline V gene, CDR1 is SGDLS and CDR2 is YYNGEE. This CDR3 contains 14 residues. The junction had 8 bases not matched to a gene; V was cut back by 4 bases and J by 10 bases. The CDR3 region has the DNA TGTGCCAGCAGCTCAGGGGGGCTAAACTCACCCCTCCACTTT. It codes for CASSSGGLNSPLHF.

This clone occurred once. The DNA of the CDR3 is TGTGCCAGCAGCGCTGGCACAGGGGTCGTGACTGAAGCTTTCTTT. Translation gives CASSAGTGVVTEAFF. The V gene is TRBV11-2, the J gene TRBJ1-1, with 7 bases fitting TRBD1. Germline CDR1 SGHAT, CDR2 FQNNGV. The length of the CDR3 is 15 residues. J gave up 5 bases and V 5 bases, and 11 bases lay outside the gene matches.

The CDR3 bases are TGTGCCAGCAGTGTTCGGGGGAATCAGCCCCAGCATTTT. Its protein product is CASSVRGNQPQHF. The rearrangement joins TRBV2 to TRBJ1-5, with D perhaps TRBD1 (5 bases). V was clipped by 4 bases and J by 4 bases, with 8 bases between them. The CDR3 loop spans 13 amino acids. Germline CDR1 SNHLY, CDR2 FYNNEI.

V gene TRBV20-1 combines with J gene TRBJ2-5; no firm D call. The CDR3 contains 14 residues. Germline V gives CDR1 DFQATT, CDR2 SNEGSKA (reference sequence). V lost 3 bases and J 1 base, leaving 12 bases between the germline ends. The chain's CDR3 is CSASSASRQETQYF. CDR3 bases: TGCAGTGCTAGTAGTGCCAGCCGCCAAGAGACCCAGTACTTC.

DNA of the CDR3: TGTGCCAGCAGCTCAGACCTCACCCCTTGGCGGGAGCAGTACTTC. Amino acid sequence: CASSSDLTPWREQYF. V and J are TRBV7-9 and TRBJ2-7; D is undetermined. This CDR3 has 15 residues. Trimming pared 4 bases from V and 7 bases from J, leaving 20 bases between. Germline V gene sequence: CDR1 SEHNR, CDR2 FQNEAQ (reference sequence).

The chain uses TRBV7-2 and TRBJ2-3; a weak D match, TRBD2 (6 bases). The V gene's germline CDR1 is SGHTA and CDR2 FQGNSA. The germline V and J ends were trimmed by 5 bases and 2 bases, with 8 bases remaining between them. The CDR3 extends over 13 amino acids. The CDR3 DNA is TGTGCCAGCAGCCGGGAGCTCACAGATACGCAGTATTTT. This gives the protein CASSRELTDTQYF.

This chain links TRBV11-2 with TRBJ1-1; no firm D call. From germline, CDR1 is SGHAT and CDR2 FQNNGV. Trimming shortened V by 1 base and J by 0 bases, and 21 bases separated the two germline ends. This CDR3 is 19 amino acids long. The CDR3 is CASSLGIIVSRLMNTEAFF. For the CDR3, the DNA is TGTGCCAGCAGCTTAGGTATTATTGTAAGCCGTCTTATGAACACTGAAGCTTTCTTT.

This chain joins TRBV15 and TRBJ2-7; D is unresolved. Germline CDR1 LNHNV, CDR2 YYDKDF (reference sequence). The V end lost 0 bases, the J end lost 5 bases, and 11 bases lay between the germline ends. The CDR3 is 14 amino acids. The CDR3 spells CATSREFSLDEQYF. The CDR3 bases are TGTGCCACCAGCAGAGAGTTCAGCTTGGACGAGCAGTACTTC.

CDR3 protein: CASSEGTGGETQYF. CDR3 nucleotides: TGTGCCAGCAGCGAGGGGACAGGCGGCGAGACCCAGTACTTC. The rearrangement joins TRBV7-9 to TRBJ2-5, with TRBD1 matching 8 bases. The CDR3 sequence is 14 residues long. The J segment lost 5 bases and the V segment lost 5 bases, leaving 7 bases of the junction unmatched. From germline, CDR1 is SEHNR and CDR2 FQNEAQ (reference sequence).

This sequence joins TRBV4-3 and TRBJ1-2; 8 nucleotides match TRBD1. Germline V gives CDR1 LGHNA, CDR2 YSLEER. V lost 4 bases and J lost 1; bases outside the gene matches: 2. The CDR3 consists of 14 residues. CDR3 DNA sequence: TGCGCCAGCAGCCGGACAGGGAATAACTATGGCTACACCTTC. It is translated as CASSRTGNNYGYTF.

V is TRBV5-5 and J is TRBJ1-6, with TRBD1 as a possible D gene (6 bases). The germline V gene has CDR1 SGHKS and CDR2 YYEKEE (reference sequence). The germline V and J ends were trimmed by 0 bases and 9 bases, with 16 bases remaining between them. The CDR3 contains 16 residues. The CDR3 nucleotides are TGTGCCAGCAGCTTGGGGCCTACAGGGTTTGGTTCACCCCTCCACTTT. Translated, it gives CASSLGPTGFGSPLHF.

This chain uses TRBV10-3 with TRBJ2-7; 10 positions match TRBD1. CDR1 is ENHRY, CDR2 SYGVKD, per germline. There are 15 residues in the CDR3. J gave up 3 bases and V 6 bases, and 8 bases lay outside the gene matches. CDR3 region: CAIRDNRDRGYEQYF. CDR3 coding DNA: TGTGCCATCAGAGATAACCGGGACAGGGGCTACGAGCAGTACTTC.

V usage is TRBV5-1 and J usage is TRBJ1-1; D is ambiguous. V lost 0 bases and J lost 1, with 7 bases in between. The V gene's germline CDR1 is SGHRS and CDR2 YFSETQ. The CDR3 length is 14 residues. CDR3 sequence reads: CASSLGGQNTEAFF. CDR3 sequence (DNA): TGCGCCAGCAGCTTGGGAGGTCAGAACACTGAAGCTTTCTTT. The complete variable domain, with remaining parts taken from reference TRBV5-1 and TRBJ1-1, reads KAGVTQTPRYLIKTRGQQVTLSCSPISGHRSVSWYQQTPGQGLQFLFEYFSETQRNKGNFPGRFSGRQFSNSRSEMNVSTLELGDSALYLCASSLGGQNTEAFFGQGTRLTVV.